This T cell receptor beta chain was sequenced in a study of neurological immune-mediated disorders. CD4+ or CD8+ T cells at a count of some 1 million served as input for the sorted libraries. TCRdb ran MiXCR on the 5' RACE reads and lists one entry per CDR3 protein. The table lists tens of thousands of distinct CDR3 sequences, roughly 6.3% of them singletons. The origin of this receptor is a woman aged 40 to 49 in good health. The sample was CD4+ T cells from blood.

The CDR3 region has the DNA TGTGCCAGCAGTTTGCGGGAATCCTACAATGAGCAGTTCTTC. Amino acids: CASSLRESYNEQFF. The rearrangement uses TRBV6-5 and TRBJ2-1; D is perhaps TRBD2 (6 bases). The ends were cut back, 4 bases at V and 1 base at J, with 8 bases in the middle. Looked up from germline, CDR1 is MNHEY and CDR2 is SVGAGI. This CDR3 region has 14 residues.